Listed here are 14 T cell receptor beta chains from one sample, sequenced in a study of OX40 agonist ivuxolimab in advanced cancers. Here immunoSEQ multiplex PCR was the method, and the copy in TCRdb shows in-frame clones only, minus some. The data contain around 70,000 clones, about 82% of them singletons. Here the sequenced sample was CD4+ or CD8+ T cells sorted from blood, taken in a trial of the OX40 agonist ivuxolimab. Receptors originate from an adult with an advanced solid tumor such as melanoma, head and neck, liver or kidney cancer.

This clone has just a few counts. CDR3 amino acids: CASSSSLRAETQYF. The CDR3 DNA sequence: TGTGCCAGCAGTTCTTCCTTGAGGGCGGAGACCCAGTACTTC. This rearrangement joins TRBV27 to TRBJ2-5, with a tentative D call TRBD2 (5 bases). This CDR3 has 14 residues. V was shortened by 4 bases and J by 5 bases, with 14 bases between the two germline ends. Germline CDR1 is MNHEY and CDR2 is SMNVEV (reference sequence).

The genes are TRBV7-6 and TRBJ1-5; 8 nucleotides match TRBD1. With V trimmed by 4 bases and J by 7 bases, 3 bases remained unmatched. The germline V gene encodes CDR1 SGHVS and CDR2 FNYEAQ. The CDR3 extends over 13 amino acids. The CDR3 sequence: CASSSQGAQPQHF. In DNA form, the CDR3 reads TGTGCCAGCAGCTCGCAGGGGGCGCAGCCCCAGCATTTT.

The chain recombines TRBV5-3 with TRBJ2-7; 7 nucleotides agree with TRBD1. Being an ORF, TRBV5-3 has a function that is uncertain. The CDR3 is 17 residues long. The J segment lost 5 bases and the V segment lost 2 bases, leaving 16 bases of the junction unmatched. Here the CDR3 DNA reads TGTGCCAGAAGCTTTGCTCCCCCAAAGACAGGGCTCCACGAGCAGTACTTC. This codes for CARSFAPPKTGLHEQYF.

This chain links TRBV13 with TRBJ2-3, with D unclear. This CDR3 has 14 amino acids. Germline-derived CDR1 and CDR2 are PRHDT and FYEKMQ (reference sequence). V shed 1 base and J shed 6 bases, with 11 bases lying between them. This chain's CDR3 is CASSLAPAVDTQYF. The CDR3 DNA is TGTGCCAGCAGCTTAGCGCCCGCGGTTGATACGCAGTATTTT.

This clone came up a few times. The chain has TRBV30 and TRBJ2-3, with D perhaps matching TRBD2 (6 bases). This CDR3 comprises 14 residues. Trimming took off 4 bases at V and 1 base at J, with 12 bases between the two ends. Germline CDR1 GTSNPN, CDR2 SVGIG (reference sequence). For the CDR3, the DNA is TGTGCCTGGAACCGGGGGAGCCGCACAGATACGCAGTATTTT. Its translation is CAWNRGSRTDTQYF.

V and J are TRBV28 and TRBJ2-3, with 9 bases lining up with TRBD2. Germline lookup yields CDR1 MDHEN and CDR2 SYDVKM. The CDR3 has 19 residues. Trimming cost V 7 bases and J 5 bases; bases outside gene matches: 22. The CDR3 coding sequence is TGTGCCAGCACCGAGGTGGCGGGAGGGGTAATATGGAGAGGAGATACGCAGTATTTT. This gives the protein CASTEVAGGVIWRGDTQYF.

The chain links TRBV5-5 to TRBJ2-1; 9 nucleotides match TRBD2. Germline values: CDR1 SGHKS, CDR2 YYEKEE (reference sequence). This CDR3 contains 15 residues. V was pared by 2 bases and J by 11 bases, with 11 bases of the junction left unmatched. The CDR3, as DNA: TGTGCCAGCAGCTTAATGCGGGGGGGTGTTCAGAAGCAGTTCTTC. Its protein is CASSLMRGGVQKQFF.

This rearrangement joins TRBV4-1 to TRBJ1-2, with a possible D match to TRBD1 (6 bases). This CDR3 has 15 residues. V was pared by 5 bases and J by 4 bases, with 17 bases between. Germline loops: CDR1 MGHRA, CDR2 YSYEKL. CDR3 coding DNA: TGCGCCAGCAGCTATAATACAGGGACTCCCTATGGCTACACCTTC. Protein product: CASSYNTGTPYGYTF.

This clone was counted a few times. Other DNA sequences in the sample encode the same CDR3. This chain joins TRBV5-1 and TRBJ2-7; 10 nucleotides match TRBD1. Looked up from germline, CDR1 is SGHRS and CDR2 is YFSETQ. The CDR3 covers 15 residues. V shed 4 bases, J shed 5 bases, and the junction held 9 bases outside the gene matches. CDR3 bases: TGCGCCAGCAGCCCCCGGGACAGGGGATCCCACGAGCAGTACTTC. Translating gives CASSPRDRGSHEQYF.

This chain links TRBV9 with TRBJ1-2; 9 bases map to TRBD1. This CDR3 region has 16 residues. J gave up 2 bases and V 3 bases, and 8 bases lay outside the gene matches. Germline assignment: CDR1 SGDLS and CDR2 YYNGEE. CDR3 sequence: CASSDRGQGSNYGYTF. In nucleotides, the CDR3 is TGTGCCAGCAGCGACAGAGGACAGGGGTCCAACTATGGCTACACCTTC. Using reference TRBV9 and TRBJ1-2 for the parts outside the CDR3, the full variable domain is DSGVTQTPKHLITATGQRVTLRCSPRSGDLSVYWYQQSLDQGLQFLIQYYNGEERAKGNILERFSAQQFPDLHSELNLSSLELGDSALYFCASSDRGQGSNYGYTFGSGTRLTVV.

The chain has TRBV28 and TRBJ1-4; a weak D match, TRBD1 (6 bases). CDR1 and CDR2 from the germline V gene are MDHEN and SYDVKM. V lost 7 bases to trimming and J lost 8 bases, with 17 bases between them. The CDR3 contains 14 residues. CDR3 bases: TGTGCCAGCATATCCAGGGGTCAGGGAGAAAAACTGTTTTTT. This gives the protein CASISRGQGEKLFF.

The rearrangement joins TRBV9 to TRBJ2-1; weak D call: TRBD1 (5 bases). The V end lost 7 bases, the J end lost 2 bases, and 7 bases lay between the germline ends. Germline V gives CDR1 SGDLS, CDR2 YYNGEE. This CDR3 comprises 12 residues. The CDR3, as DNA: TGTGCCAGCGGGGCTACCTACAATGAGCAGTTCTTC. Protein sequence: CASGATYNEQFF.

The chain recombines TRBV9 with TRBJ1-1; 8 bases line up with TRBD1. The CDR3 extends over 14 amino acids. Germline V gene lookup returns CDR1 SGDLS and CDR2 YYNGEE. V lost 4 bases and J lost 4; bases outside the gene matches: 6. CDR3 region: CASSQMDRVTEAFF. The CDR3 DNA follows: TGTGCCAGCAGCCAAATGGACAGGGTCACTGAAGCTTTCTTT.

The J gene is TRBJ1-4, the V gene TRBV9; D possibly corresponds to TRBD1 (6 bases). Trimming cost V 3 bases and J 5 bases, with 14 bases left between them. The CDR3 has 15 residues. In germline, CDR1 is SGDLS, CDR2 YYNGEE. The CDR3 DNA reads TGTGCCAGCAGCGGCGGACAGCGAGCCAATGAAAAACTGTTTTTT. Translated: CASSGGQRANEKLFF.